Each of the 22 T cell receptor beta chains below was sequenced from the same sample in a study of cytomegalovirus exposure and HLA in healthy donors. The PCR had 60 Vbeta and 13 Jbeta primers. Clones were sequenced by immunoSEQ multiplex PCR, and TCRdb holds only the in-frame ones, with some missing. The table shows about 130,000 clones, with approximately 80% occurring only once. Sequenced: PBMCs. These receptors were collected from a man aged 25-40 years in good health and CMV-seronegative.

The V and J genes are TRBV18 and TRBJ2-2; D might be TRBD1 (5 bases). CDR3 size: 16 residues. With 0 bases removed from V and 4 bases from J, the gap between germline ends came to 12 bases. Germline CDR1 reads KGHSH; CDR2 reads LQKENI. The CDR3 protein is CASSPPSTGSTGELFF. CDR3 sequence (DNA): TGTGCCAGCTCACCACCCTCCACAGGTTCCACCGGGGAGCTGTTTTTT.

The rearrangement links TRBV11-2 to TRBJ2-1; 10 bases match TRBD2. From germline, CDR1 is SGHAT and CDR2 FQNNGV. V lost 2 bases to trimming and J lost 6 bases; unmatched junction nucleotides: 7. This CDR3 comprises 16 residues. CDR3 nucleotides: TGTGCCAGCAGCTTACTCACTAGCGGGAATACCAATGAGCAGTTCTTC. Residues: CASSLLTSGNTNEQFF.

The rearrangement links TRBV28 to TRBJ2-7, with D maybe TRBD2 (6 bases). Germline lookup yields CDR1 MDHEN and CDR2 SYDVKM. Trimming stripped 10 bases from V and 6 bases from J, with 13 bases between. The CDR3 length is 11 residues. CDR3 amino acids: CATGTLGEQYF. The CDR3 nucleotides are TGTGCCACAGGGACTTTGGGCGAGCAGTACTTC.

As DNA, the CDR3 is TGCGCCAGCAGCCAAGATGGGGGCGCTAGCACAGATACGCAGTATTTT. This encodes CASSQDGGASTDTQYF. The V and J genes are TRBV4-1 and TRBJ2-3; tentative D call: TRBD1 (6 bases). With 0 bases removed from V and 0 bases from J, the gap between germline ends came to 10 bases. CDR3 size: 16 residues. The germline V gene encodes CDR1 MGHRA and CDR2 YSYEKL.

The chain links TRBV11-2 to TRBJ2-1, with 7 positions matching TRBD2. This CDR3 has 15 amino acids. Germline trimming cut 6 bases from V and 4 bases from J; bases unmatched to any gene: 9. The germline gives CDR1 SGHAT, CDR2 FQNNGV. The CDR3 protein is CASSPGGTTYNEQFF. DNA for the CDR3: TGTGCCAGCAGTCCCGGCGGGACTACTTACAATGAGCAGTTCTTC.

This sequence joins TRBV9 and TRBJ2-6; D may be TRBD2 (6 bases). Germline values: CDR1 SGDLS, CDR2 YYNGEE. Trimming cost V 4 bases and J 6 bases, with 26 bases left between them. The CDR3 totals 19 residues. CDR3 sequence reads: CASSQTTRQWGDSANVLTF. In DNA, the CDR3 is TGTGCCAGCAGCCAAACAACCCGCCAGTGGGGGGACTCGGCCAACGTCCTGACTTTC.

The chain is built from TRBV10-3 and TRBJ2-1; no clear D gene. This CDR3 spans 13 amino acids. Between the trimmed V and J ends, which lost 6 bases and 8 bases, there was a span of 14 bases. The germline V gene encodes CDR1 ENHRY and CDR2 SYGVKD. As DNA, the CDR3 is TGTGCCATCAGGAAGGAGCCGGTCGATGAGCAGTTCTTC. This translates into CAIRKEPVDEQFF.

The gene calls are TRBV6-1 and TRBJ1-5, with 8 bases aligning to TRBD1. The CDR3 runs 15 residues. CDR1 is MNHNS and CDR2 is SASEGT in the germline V gene. After removal of 3 bases from V and 6 bases from J, the junction contained 7 bases not matched to a gene. CDR3 DNA: TGTGCCAGCAGTGATATGGACAGGGTGGTTCAGCCCCAGCATTTT. The encoded protein is CASSDMDRVVQPQHF.

A single count supports this clone. The chain couples TRBV29-1 to TRBJ1-4; tentatively, D is TRBD1 (6 bases). V gave up 4 bases and J gave up 6 bases, with 15 bases separating them. Germline V gene lookup returns CDR1 SQVTM and CDR2 ANQGSEA. The CDR3 extends over 14 amino acids. The CDR3 bases are TGCAGCGTTGCCCCGACAGGTTACCATGAAAAACTGTTTTTT. Translating gives CSVAPTGYHEKLFF.

V gene TRBV4-2 combines with J gene TRBJ2-3, with 9 nucleotides matching TRBD1. Germline V lookup: CDR1 LGHNA, CDR2 YNFKEQ. V lost 0 bases to trimming and J lost 7 bases; unmatched junction nucleotides: 20. The CDR3 sequence is 20 residues long. The CDR3 DNA is TGTGCCAGCAGCCAAGACCTATCCCCACAGGGGGCGCTTATCGTACATACGCAGTATTTT. Amino acid sequence: CASSQDLSPQGALIVHTQYF.

The J gene is TRBJ1-1, the V gene TRBV7-9, with D perhaps matching TRBD1 (5 bases). The CDR3 has 13 amino acids. Trimming removed 2 bases from V and 8 bases from J, with 12 bases in between. Germline CDR1 reads SEHNR; CDR2 reads FQNEAQ (reference sequence). CDR3 DNA: TGTGCCAGCAGCTTAAATGGCGCAGGGGAAGCTTTCTTT. This codes for CASSLNGAGEAFF.

This clone was detected only a few times. The chain couples TRBV28 to TRBJ2-2; D gene unclear. CDR1 and CDR2 (germline): MDHEN, SYDVKM. The CDR3 runs to 14 residues. V dropped 5 bases and J dropped 0 bases, with 7 bases sitting between them. In DNA form, the CDR3 reads TGTGCCAGCAGTAATCTAGCGAACACCGGGGAGCTGTTTTTT. Its protein product is CASSNLANTGELFF.

The sample holds a few counts of this clone. The chain combines TRBV19 with TRBJ2-6; D possibly corresponds to TRBD1 (5 bases). Between the trimmed V and J ends, which lost 5 bases and 2 bases, there was a span of 7 bases. Germline V gives CDR1 LNHDA, CDR2 SQIVND (reference sequence). The CDR3 is 14 amino acids. CDR3 sequence: CASSWGPGANVLTF. CDR3 nucleotide sequence: TGTGCCAGTAGTTGGGGCCCTGGGGCCAACGTCCTGACTTTC.

V gene TRBV7-2 combines with J gene TRBJ2-1; 9 bases align to TRBD2. With V trimmed by 4 bases and J by 6 bases, 13 bases remained unmatched. CDR1 is SGHTA, CDR2 FQGNSA, per germline. This CDR3 has 17 residues. The CDR3 is CASSSRGGAGGSNEQFF. CDR3 nucleotide sequence: TGTGCCAGCAGCTCCCGAGGGGGGGCGGGAGGGAGCAATGAGCAGTTCTTC.

V is TRBV4-3 and J is TRBJ1-3, with D maybe TRBD1 (5 bases). The CDR3 sequence is 16 residues long. The germline V and J ends were trimmed by 1 base and 7 bases, with 17 bases remaining between them. CDR1 and CDR2 (germline): LGHNA, YSLEER. The CDR3 is CASSQGTGQGHNTIYF. CDR3 nucleotides: TGCGCCAGCAGCCAAGGAACCGGGCAGGGTCACAACACCATATATTTT.

This clone has a handful of counts. The V and J genes are TRBV4-2 and TRBJ1-4; D remains ambiguous. CDR1 is LGHNA, CDR2 YNFKEQ, per germline. The CDR3 runs to 15 residues. Trimming removed 0 bases from V and 4 bases from J, with 9 bases in between. In nucleotides, the CDR3 is TGTGCCAGCAGCCAAGAGGGTGGGAGTAATGAAAAACTGTTTTTT. It codes for CASSQEGGSNEKLFF.

Comment on this clone: The junction departs from germline at one end; a sequencing error may be responsible. This chain joins TRBV2 and TRBJ1-1; 9 nucleotides line up with TRBD1. The CDR3 length is 11 residues. Germline CDR1 and CDR2: SNHLY and FYNNEI. In DNA form, the CDR3 reads TGTGCCAGCAGCCGAGACAGGGGGGACCTTTTT. Translation gives CASSRDRGDLF.

V gene TRBV5-1 combines with J gene TRBJ2-1; weak D call: TRBD1 (6 bases). The length of the CDR3 is 13 residues. The V end lost 6 bases, the J end lost 4 bases, and 11 bases lay between the germline ends. Germline values: CDR1 SGHRS, CDR2 YFSETQ. The CDR3 DNA sequence: TGCGCCAGCACAGGACAGAGTTACAATGAGCAGTTCTTC. It yields the protein CASTGQSYNEQFF.

The chain employs TRBV5-1 and TRBJ1-5, with D unclear. V was trimmed by 0 bases and J by 3 bases, leaving 10 bases between them. The CDR3 totals 15 residues. The germline V gene encodes CDR1 SGHRS and CDR2 YFSETQ. CDR3 region: CASSLGQSNNQPQHF. DNA for the CDR3: TGCGCCAGCAGCTTGGGGCAGTCAAACAATCAGCCCCAGCATTTT.

For this clone: The sample contains more than one DNA sequence encoding this CDR3. V usage is TRBV4-1 and J usage is TRBJ2-3; TRBD2 might be the D (6 bases). CDR1 MGHRA and CDR2 YSYEKL come from the germline V gene. This CDR3 region has 17 residues. V was trimmed by 6 bases and J by 2 bases, leaving 21 bases between them. CDR3 coding DNA: TGCGCCAGCAGTCCTAGACCCGGACTACTCTTCACAGATACGCAGTATTTT. It yields the protein CASSPRPGLLFTDTQYF.

This clone has only one observation. The rearrangement uses TRBV28 and TRBJ1-2, with TRBD1 matching over 9 bases. CDR1 is MDHEN, CDR2 SYDVKM, per germline. J gave up 2 bases and V 8 bases, and 9 bases lay outside the gene matches. This CDR3 contains 15 residues. CDR3 DNA: TGTGCCAGCCTAACCGGACAGGGGAGGAACTATGGCTACACCTTC. It is translated as CASLTGQGRNYGYTF.

This clone was observed a single time. The V call is TRBV5-1, the J call TRBJ1-1; D ambiguous. V was pared by 4 bases and J by 6 bases, with 10 bases between. The CDR3 runs to 12 residues. Germline assignment: CDR1 SGHRS and CDR2 YFSETQ. The CDR3 DNA reads TGCGCCAGCAGCGCACACCAGTCTGAAGCTTTCTTT. Translation: CASSAHQSEAFF.